The rows below give T cell receptor beta chains drawn from one sample of a study of T cells after yellow fever vaccination. TCRdb ran MiXCR on the 5' RACE reads and lists one entry per CDR3 protein. The repertoire has around 550,000 distinct CDR3 sequences, roughly 21% of them found once; the top ten carry about 13%. Source: PBMCs, taken 15 days after the yellow fever booster vaccination. The receptors stem from a man between 25 and 39 years old who received the YFV17D yellow fever vaccine. The conserved cysteine and the conserved F or W are not part of the CDR3 here. The order of the fields is CDR3 protein, J gene, clone size, V gene. Clone size is stated in some rows and not others, as once, few, many or a class when expanded.

CDR3: ASSPSRGLFQY
J: TRBJ2-4
size: few
V: TRBV18

CDR3: ASSLVGGSYNEQF
J: TRBJ2-1
size: many
V: TRBV5-1

CDR3: ASSSRLGEGEQF
J: TRBJ2-1
size: few
V: TRBV7-9

CDR3: ASTSEGASYNEQF
J: TRBJ2-1
size: NA
V: TRBV19

CDR3: ASSIGGSNQPQH
J: TRBJ1-5
size: many
V: TRBV19

CDR3: ASSGGIAGLQETQY
J: TRBJ2-5
size: few
V: TRBV12-3/TRBV12-4

CDR3: ASSLARQVEAF
J: TRBJ1-1
size: NA
V: TRBV5-1

CDR3: ASSLAPESPGAQY
J: TRBJ2-5
size: NA
V: TRBV7-9

CDR3: ASSPGGAEPGNTIY
J: TRBJ1-3
size: NA
V: TRBV7-7

CDR3: ASDRGLNNEQF
J: TRBJ2-1
size: NA
V: TRBV25-1

CDR3: ASSLSFSGSTDTQY
J: TRBJ2-3
size: once
V: TRBV11-2

CDR3: ASSSRASPGNTIY
J: TRBJ1-3
size: NA
V: TRBV7-2

CDR3: SVDGITGVTEAF
J: TRBJ1-1
size: few
V: TRBV29-1

CDR3: ASSTGTGVNQPQH
J: TRBJ1-5
size: NA
V: TRBV7-2

CDR3: ASSLAGVSEQY
J: TRBJ2-7
size: NA
V: TRBV7-2

CDR3: ASSRDPSYYEQY
J: TRBJ2-7
size: NA
V: TRBV10-2

CDR3: ASRIAGNSYNEQF
J: TRBJ2-1
size: NA
V: TRBV7-9

CDR3: ASSYAVGELF
J: TRBJ2-2
size: NA
V: TRBV6-6

CDR3: ASSLALREPYEQY
J: TRBJ2-7
size: few
V: TRBV7-2

CDR3: AAQGFDNGYT
J: TRBJ1-2
size: NA
V: TRBV24-1

CDR3: ASSYSRLAGTTGELF
J: TRBJ2-2
size: NA
V: TRBV12-3/TRBV12-4

CDR3: SARVPDRGGLEQY
J: TRBJ2-7
size: NA
V: TRBV20-1

CDR3: ASSYSGLAGDEQY
J: TRBJ2-7
size: NA
V: TRBV6-2/TRBV6-3

CDR3: ASSYSVAEYNEQF
J: TRBJ2-1
size: once
V: TRBV6-2/TRBV6-3

CDR3: ASSHNLAGETQY
J: TRBJ2-5
size: few
V: TRBV3-1

CDR3: SVRSGGNEQF
J: TRBJ2-1
size: NA
V: TRBV29-1

CDR3: ASSFKMSSTDTQY
J: TRBJ2-3
size: NA
V: TRBV5-8

CDR3: ARKLTGQFQETQY
J: TRBJ2-5
size: few
V: TRBV30

CDR3: ASSLGLAGEKTQY
J: TRBJ2-5
size: NA
V: TRBV3-1

CDR3: SAASTVPRTDTQY
J: TRBJ2-3
size: NA
V: TRBV20-1

CDR3: ASSYFGHEKLF
J: TRBJ1-4
size: NA
V: TRBV6-5

CDR3: SVSAGSSGANVLT
J: TRBJ2-6
size: many
V: TRBV29-1

CDR3: ASSLGGTGTSD
J: TRBJ2-7
size: NA
V: TRBV7-9

CDR3: ASSLNIEQY
J: TRBJ2-7
size: few
V: TRBV12-3/TRBV12-4

CDR3: ASRIAPTNTGELF
J: TRBJ2-2
size: once
V: TRBV19

CDR3: SAKRATSVDTQY
J: TRBJ2-3
size: NA
V: TRBV29-1

CDR3: ATSPFPGNEQF
J: TRBJ2-1
size: NA
V: TRBV24-1

CDR3: ASSHNGRATDTQY
J: TRBJ2-3
size: NA
V: TRBV12-3/TRBV12-4

CDR3: ASRDRANVLT
J: TRBJ2-6
size: NA
V: TRBV19

CDR3: SVATGTSGYEQY
J: TRBJ2-7
size: many
V: TRBV29-1

CDR3: ASSYPRNPGTGMVYT
J: TRBJ1-2
size: NA
V: TRBV6-5

CDR3: ASSKGSGVGYNEQF
J: TRBJ2-1
size: NA
V: TRBV21-1

CDR3: ASSVSAGGGTGELF
J: TRBJ2-2
size: once
V: TRBV12-3/TRBV12-4

CDR3: ASSQDPTDTDTQY
J: TRBJ2-3
size: once
V: TRBV4-1

CDR3: ASSQAGTSEDNEQF
J: TRBJ2-1
size: NA
V: TRBV3-1

CDR3: AWSPSFQDTQY
J: TRBJ2-3
size: NA
V: TRBV30

CDR3: ASSSPGGTDTQY
J: TRBJ2-3
size: few
V: TRBV6-5

CDR3: ASSLRGEGEQY
J: TRBJ2-7
size: NA
V: TRBV27

CDR3: ASRGGRAGELF
J: TRBJ2-2
size: NA
V: TRBV27

CDR3: ASGRTSATYEQY
J: TRBJ2-7
size: few
V: TRBV6-1

CDR3: ASSRGPDVDEQF
J: TRBJ2-1
size: once
V: TRBV5-1

CDR3: ASSPQGLVPYGYT
J: TRBJ1-2
size: few
V: TRBV12-3/TRBV12-4

CDR3: ASSLDGVDTQY
J: TRBJ2-3
size: NA
V: TRBV11-2

CDR3: ASSYLNPSGRVYEQY
J: TRBJ2-7
size: NA
V: TRBV6-5